This TCR beta chain was documented in a study of PD-1 blockade in mismatch repair-deficient tumors (dated by TCRdb to 2015 to 2018). Notes on the research overall: Between late 2013 and September 2016, the trial enrolled over 80 consecutive patients with approximately twelve mismatch repair-deficient cancer types, every one of whom had been previously treated and was progressing. Tumor-associated T cell clones were tracked in the peripheral blood of patients responding to PD-1 blockade by deep sequencing of TCR CDR3 regions. Overall results and qualifications from the work: Clones residing in the tumor, which were often undetectable in blood before treatment, expanded quickly after pembrolizumab and then contracted, generally before radiologic responses.

For each enrolled patient, mismatch repair deficiency was established using either polymerase chain reaction or immunohistochemistry. A few patients who responded to pembrolizumab therapy underwent TCR sequencing. The phase II trial prospectively tested pembrolizumab PD-1 blockade in advanced mismatch repair-deficient cancers regardless of tissue of origin. Peripheral blood T cell samples were gathered serially, both before PD-1 blockade started and at multiple time points afterward. Blood sampling times were expressed in weeks after the first pembrolizumab dose. Library creation used the immunoSEQ multiplex PCR assay. TCRdb took over this immuneACCESS table, retaining in-frame rearrangements with V and J assigned. Such tables are incomplete; in checked studies, under half of the missing clones stem from an unresolved V gene, and the remainder is unexplained. The sample records about 40,000 clones, roughly three quarters of which are singletons. The ten largest clones take up over 20% of the sample.

This clone was seen only a few times. It lacks a known antigen. No much larger clone is present one base from it, and per-base qualities are unavailable. CDR1 and CDR2 were assigned from the germline V gene (reference sequence) as GTSNPN and SVGIG. The CDR3 holds 13 amino acids from the cysteine to the phenylalanine. Only CDR3 DNA is held: 39 bases, read in frame from base 1. V gives up 5 bases and J gives up 3 bases, and the segment between their germline ends measures 11 bases. The sequence links TRBV30 to TRBJ1-3; no D segment can be confidently identified. The sequence came from an adult with mismatch repair-deficient cancer. Sequencing was performed on peripheral blood, taken 4 weeks after starting pembrolizumab. The bases are TGTGCCTGGGGTATTCATGGTGGAAACACCATATATTTT. This is translated as CAWGIHGGNTIYF.